This TCR beta chain was profiled in a study of blood T cell repertoires in COVID-19. The overall study: Acute and convalescent COVID-19 specimens originated in the United States, Italy and Spain.

The data were produced by immunoSEQ multiplex PCR, yet TCRdb's version contains in-frame clones alone and is incomplete. This table has almost 200,000 clones, 80% to 90% appearing once. The CDR3 is 12 residues long. Germline V gene lookup returns CDR1 LGHDT and CDR2 YNNKEL (reference sequence). The V gene end was trimmed by 4 bases and the J gene end by 7 bases; junction bases not matched to a gene: 2. The clonotype originates from a woman in her 70s with acute or convalescent COVID-19. This chain connects TRBV3-1 (or the pseudogene TRBV3-2) to TRBJ1-2, with 8 bases aligning to TRBD1. The sample comprised peripheral blood. CDR3 sequence: CASSLTGVGYTF. As DNA, the CDR3 is TGTGCCAGCAGCCTGACAGGGGTTGGCTACACCTTC.